This T cell receptor beta chain was obtained from a study of persistence of HIV-infected CD4 T cells (dated by TCRdb to 2020 to 2022). Study-level background: The median time the participants had spent on suppressive ART was approximately eight years. Proviral sequencing was used to assess clonality among infected cells, whereas TCRbeta sequencing gauged the clonality of all cells within each sorted population. Peripheral blood samples of up to roughly 180 mL were collected at multiple time points, except for a couple of participants, who underwent leukapheresis at a single time point. Anti-CD3/anti-CD28 stimulation activated a higher proportion of cells, with a lower memory fraction, than antigen stimulation. CMV- and HIV-1 Gag-responding CD4+ T cells were isolated from ART-treated individuals so that antigen-driven clonal expansion of HIV-1-infected cells could be examined. Cross-participant TCR cluster analysis included roughly 8 participants for CMV and six or seven participants for Gag.

General findings and caveats noted by the study authors: Significantly lower TCRbeta richness was observed in CMV- and Gag-responding cells than in anti-CD3/anti-CD28-responding cells, and higher oligoclonality was observed in CMV-responding cells than in CD3/CD28-stimulated and Gag-responding cells. Within the same sorted populations, TCR oligoclonality correlated with proviral oligoclonality. Degenerate expanded CDR3beta sequences were enriched in antigen-responding cells, suggesting convergent selection of CD4+ responses to CMV and Gag. Only a small number of individuals took part in the study, and only a limited range of antigens was tested. Bulk TCR analyses could not be restricted to the rare CMV-responding cells that actually carried HIV-1 proviruses.

The CDR3 has 14 amino acids, counting the end cysteine and phenylalanine. The DNA shown is the 42-base CDR3, in frame from base 1. V drops 1 base and J drops 4 bases, leaving 8 bases in between. CDR1 and CDR2 were assigned from the germline V gene as SGHTA and FQGNSA. The immunoSEQ hsTCRB assay version 4, run in survey mode, was used to sequence TCRbeta repertoires from genomic DNA. Genomic DNA was diluted to 10 ng/uL, using up to roughly 1 ug per sample for TCRbeta sequencing. On the authors' methods: ImmunoSeq Analyzer 3.0 was used for analysis of TCRbeta data, and diversity was computed on productive nucleotide rearrangements. The improved Chao index was used to estimate lower-bound TCR diversity, and the Gini coefficient was used to estimate clonality using the Immunarch R package. When different nucleotide rearrangements encoded the same CDR3beta amino acid sequence, each rearrangement was treated as a distinct clonotype. Differential abundance analysis identified TCRbeta sequences significantly enriched in antigen-responding cells relative to anti-CD3/anti-CD28-activated cells. Using predicted peptide-MHC specificity as the basis, GLIPH2 grouped TCRs into clusters, both for each participant individually and for the merged data sets that combined participants. In its TCRdb copy, this immuneACCESS table keeps in-frame sequences only and misses some clones. Where compared with another copy, unresolved V genes explain less than half of these, and the others have no known cause. The DNA gave D and trimming, while V, J and clone size come from that table. This sample lists some 41,000 clones; about 87% were detected once. Of the sample, approximately 1.4% is held by the ten largest clones.

What this sample's treatment or condition label stands for: suppressive antiretroviral therapy. Cells were stimulated with anti-CD3/anti-CD28 magnetic beads as a nonspecific positive control representing the CD4+ T cell repertoire. Sorting of responding CD4+ T cells was based on upregulation of both CD40 ligand and CD69. Participants were HIV-1-infected adults who started suppressive ART during chronic infection. For at least 4 years, participants had undetectable plasma HIV-1 RNA, below 50 copies/mL. To be included, participants needed a CD4+ T cell count above 400 cells/uL and a positive CMV serology. Before stimulation, PBMCs were isolated using density centrifugation and depleted of CD8+ T cells. Stimulation of CD8-depleted PBMCs was carried out for approximately 17 hours with anti-CD28/CD49d costimulation, CD40-blocking antibody and enfuvirtide, to prevent new infections. Sorting was done on either a Beckman Coulter MoFlo Legacy or an XDP sorter, and propidium iodide was used to exclude dead cells. Genomic DNA was extracted with the QIAamp DNA Mini Kit for samples above one million cells, otherwise with the Quick-DNA Microprep Kit.

This clone was recorded once. Its cognate antigen has yet to be identified. There are no base qualities to consult, and no much larger clone falls within one base. Sample: CD4+ T cells sorted from PBMCs after approximately 19-hour stimulation, taken from a patient who received antiretroviral therapy. Interpreted using the paper, the cell subset or site label stands for: CD40L+CD69+ CD4 T cells responding to anti-CD3/anti-CD28 beads, representing the overall repertoire. Recombination joined TRBV7-2 with TRBJ1-5; the D gene lacks a confident call. The clonotype originates from an adult man with HIV who was CMV-seropositive. The DNA sequence is as follows: TGTGCCAGCAGCTTAGGGGGAATAAATCAGCCCCAGCATTTT. Its translation is CASSLGGINQPQHF. Reference TRBV7-2 and TRBJ1-5 proteins supply the regions before and after the CDR3; the full variable domain is: GAGVSQSPSNKVTEKGKDVELRCDPISGHTALYWYRQSLGQGLEFLIYFQGNSAPDKSGLPSDRFSAERTGGSVSTLTIQRTQQEDSAVYLCASSLGGINQPQHFGDGTRLSIL.